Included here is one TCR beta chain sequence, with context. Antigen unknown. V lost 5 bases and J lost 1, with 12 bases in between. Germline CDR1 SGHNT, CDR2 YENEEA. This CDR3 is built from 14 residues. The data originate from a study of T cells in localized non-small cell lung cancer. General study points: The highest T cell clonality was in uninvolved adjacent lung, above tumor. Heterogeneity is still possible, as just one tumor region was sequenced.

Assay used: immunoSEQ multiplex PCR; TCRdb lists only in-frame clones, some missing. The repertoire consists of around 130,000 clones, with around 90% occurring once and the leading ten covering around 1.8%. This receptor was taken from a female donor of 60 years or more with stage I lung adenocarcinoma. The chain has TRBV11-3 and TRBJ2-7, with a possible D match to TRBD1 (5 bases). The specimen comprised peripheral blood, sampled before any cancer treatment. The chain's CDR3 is CASSLGSGSYEQYF. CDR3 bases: TGTGCCAGCAGCCTAGGGTCAGGGTCCTACGAGCAGTACTTC.